Listed below are T cell receptor beta chains from one sample, sequenced in a study of shared clonotypes between healthy human individuals. Method: immunoSEQ multiplex PCR; TCRdb's copy keeps in-frame clones and lacks some. The table shows about 2.3 million clones, with over 90% occurring only once. Sequencing was performed on naive CD4+ T cells from PBMCs. These receptors all stem from a man in his late teens or twenties in good health. Some clones in this sample may be carry-over from other donors' samples. Each CDR3 is given with its conserved first and last residue. Clone sizes are given selectively: once, few, many, or a class where the clone is expanded.

clone_size j_call v_call cdr3_aa
- TRBJ2-1 TRBV4-2 CASSRPNEQFF
- TRBJ1-4 TRBV4-1 CASSQGALREKLFF
- TRBJ2-7 TRBV9 CASSVRGLRTGESSYEQYF
- TRBJ2-2 TRBV5-6 CASSLVGTWGTGELFF
- TRBJ2-3 TRBV7-3 CASSLGRGTSSTDTQYF
- TRBJ2-5 TRBV9 CASSVVGRETQYF
- TRBJ2-2 TRBV5-8 CASSLGRGTGELFF
- TRBJ2-3 TRBV5-6 CASSLGGWTDTQYF
once TRBJ2-7 TRBV6-6 CASSQQGQSGEQYF
few TRBJ1-5 TRBV5-1 CASSAGTGDQPQHF
- TRBJ1-4 TRBV5-6 CASSLGLGAGEKLFF
- TRBJ2-1 TRBV6-6 CASRGDNEQFF
- TRBJ2-1 TRBV30 CAWSLGGTGVDEQFF
- TRBJ2-7 TRBV6-1 CASSRDWTGVPEQYF
- TRBJ2-5 TRBV2 CASSEWTSGPQETQYF
- TRBJ1-2 TRBV5-6 CASSPYSYGYTF
- TRBJ2-1 TRBV9 CASSVRLAGGEYNEQFF
- TRBJ2-3 TRBV11-3 CASSWDSNTDTQYF
- TRBJ1-1 TRBV2 CASRATGGQAEAFF
- TRBJ2-2 TRBV27 CASRLAGTGELFF
- TRBJ1-2 TRBV20-1 CSAGGWGGYTF
- TRBJ2-1 TRBV7-9 CASSLVPHNNEQFF
once TRBJ1-2 TRBV19 CASSNLGQGYGYTF
- TRBJ1-4 TRBV5-1 CASSLGGGPTNEKLFF
- TRBJ2-3 TRBV5-1 CASSWQGVRTDTQYF
- TRBJ2-7 TRBV7-9 CASSLAQDLYEQYF
- TRBJ2-4 TRBV7-2 CASSLVGVENIQYF
- TRBJ1-2 TRBV7-9 CASSPDPGGYTF
few TRBJ1-2 TRBV21-1 CAPSIRVELYGYTF